This T cell receptor beta chain was obtained from a study of T cell changes during pregnancy in multiple sclerosis. The data were produced by immunoSEQ multiplex PCR, yet TCRdb's version contains in-frame clones alone and is incomplete. This table holds some 99,000 clones, about 91% found once. The CDR3 is 18 amino acids. This specimen was peripheral blood, taken after pregnancy. The receptor's source is a female donor in good health, enrolled as a control in a pregnancy study. The chain employs TRBV21-1 and TRBJ2-1; the D segment call TRBD2 is taken from the table without a DNA check. TRBV21-1 is described as a pseudogene. Here the CDR3 reads CASSKAQTVGGGGDEQFF. The CDR3 region has the DNA TGTGCCAGCAGCAAAGCCCAAACCGTCGGGGGTGGGGGAGATGAGCAGTTCTTC.